These 13 T cell receptor beta chains were sequenced from one sample in a study of OX40 agonist ivuxolimab in advanced cancers. Assay used: immunoSEQ multiplex PCR; TCRdb lists only in-frame clones, some missing. The sample lists 150,000 to 170,000 clones, approximately 94% seen once, with about 0.3% in the top ten. This specimen was CD4+ or CD8+ T cells sorted from blood, taken in a trial of the OX40 agonist ivuxolimab. These receptors originate from an adult with an advanced solid tumor such as melanoma, head and neck, liver or kidney cancer.

The chain joins TRBV10-2 to TRBJ2-2; unclear D gene. Deletions cut 3 bases from V and 4 bases from J, with 9 bases between. This CDR3 is built from 14 residues. Germline assignment: CDR1 WSHSY and CDR2 SAAADI. The CDR3 bases are TGCGCCAGCAGTGATACAGTGACCACCGGGGAGCTGTTTTTT. Translating it yields CASSDTVTTGELFF.

The chain combines TRBV2 with TRBJ2-1; 7 nucleotides line up with TRBD2. This CDR3 comprises 16 residues. V lost 5 bases to trimming and J lost 6 bases; unmatched junction nucleotides: 13. In germline, CDR1 is SNHLY, CDR2 FYNNEI. This CDR3 reads CASSKEGRAGFNEQFF. As DNA, the CDR3 is TGTGCCAGCAGTAAAGAGGGGAGGGCCGGATTCAATGAGCAGTTCTTC.

A word on this clone: The junction departs from the called germline gene at one end, perhaps through a read error. The CDR3, as DNA: TGTACCTGGGGATTTAACTATGGCTACACCTTC. Encoded protein: CTWGFNYGYTF. The rearrangement joins TRBV30 to TRBJ1-2; D gene uncertain. Per germline, CDR1 GTSNPN and CDR2 SVGIG (reference sequence). This CDR3 is built from 11 residues. Together with reference TRBV30 and TRBJ1-2, the CDR3 gives the full variable domain: SQTIHQWPATLVQPVGSPLSLECTVEGTSNPNLYWYRQAAGRGLQLLFYSVGIGQISSEVPQNLSASRPQDRQFILSSKKLLLSDSGFYLCTWGFNYGYTFGSGTRLTVV.

The gene calls are TRBV9 and TRBJ1-5; D unclear. V lost 2 bases and J 1 base, leaving 4 bases between the germline ends. This CDR3 region has 13 residues. The germline V gene has CDR1 SGDLS and CDR2 YYNGEE. In DNA, the CDR3 is TGTGCCAGCAGCGTCGGGAGCAATCAGCCCCAGCATTTT. Translated, it gives CASSVGSNQPQHF.

This sequence joins TRBV19 and TRBJ1-1, with 9 nucleotides matching TRBD1. Unmatched junction bases numbered 8, after V lost 5 bases and J lost 4 bases. CDR1 LNHDA and CDR2 SQIVND come from the germline V gene (reference sequence). The CDR3 contains 15 residues. The CDR3 region has the DNA TGTGCCAGTAGTTCAAGGACAGGGGTAACCACTGAAGCTTTCTTT. Protein product: CASSSRTGVTTEAFF.

The count of this clone is one. Other nucleotide sequences from this sample produce the same CDR3. The rearrangement uses TRBV6-6 and TRBJ1-2; no clear D gene. Germline V gene sequence: CDR1 MNHNY, CDR2 SVGAGI (reference sequence). V gave up 5 bases and J gave up 1 base, with 5 bases separating them. This CDR3 is 12 amino acids long. CDR3 sequence reads: CASSPLNYGYTF. CDR3 nucleotide sequence: TGTGCCAGCAGTCCACTTAACTATGGCTACACCTTC.

This chain links TRBV6-6 with TRBJ2-1; weak D call: TRBD2 (6 bases). Germline CDR1 MNHNY, CDR2 SVGAGI (reference sequence). Trimming stripped 2 bases from V and 5 bases from J, with 16 bases between. The CDR3 is 16 amino acids. CDR3 coding DNA: TGTGCCAGCAGTTACCCCGGCGGGACTGGAGACAATGAGCAGTTCTTC. Translated: CASSYPGGTGDNEQFF.

V gene TRBV5-1 combines with J gene TRBJ2-2; TRBD1 matches at 10 bases. CDR1 and CDR2 (germline): SGHRS, YFSETQ. The CDR3 spans 15 residues. J was trimmed by 4 bases and V by 2 bases; bases with no gene match: 2. This CDR3 reads CASSFGTGATGELFF. The CDR3 DNA reads as TGCGCCAGCAGCTTCGGGACAGGGGCCACCGGGGAGCTGTTTTTT.

The chain uses TRBV7-9 and TRBJ1-2; TRBD1 is a possible D gene (5 bases). Germline CDR1 SEHNR, CDR2 FQNEAQ (reference sequence). The CDR3 has 12 residues. Trimming removed 6 bases at V and 5 bases at J, with 10 bases between. CDR3 DNA sequence: TGTGCCAGCAGTGGGACCGTATATGGCTACACCTTC. This codes for CASSGTVYGYTF. The full variable domain, rest sourced from reference TRBV7-9 and TRBJ1-2, is DTGVSQNPRHKITKRGQNVTFRCDPISEHNRLYWYRQTLGQGPEFLTYFQNEAQLEKSRLLSDRFSAERPKGSFSTLEIQRTEQGDSAMYLCASSGTVYGYTFGSGTRLTVV.

The genes are TRBV11-2 and TRBJ1-5, with 8 bases matching TRBD1. The V and J ends lost 5 bases and 0 bases, in that order; junction bases with no gene match: 3. CDR3 length: 15 residues. Per the germline V gene, CDR1 is SGHAT and CDR2 is FQNNGV. This CDR3 reads CASSRDRPSNQPQHF. DNA for the CDR3: TGTGCCAGCAGCAGGGACAGGCCTAGCAATCAGCCCCAGCATTTT. The variable domain in full, with the rest retrieved from reference TRBV11-2 and TRBJ1-5, is EAGVAQSPRYKIIEKRQSVAFWCNPISGHATLYWYQQILGQGPKLLIQFQNNGVVDDSQLPKDRFSAERLKGVDSTLKIQPAKLEDSAVYLCASSRDRPSNQPQHFGDGTRLSIL.

This sequence joins TRBV28 and TRBJ1-2; no reliable D call. Germline V gene data show CDR1 as MDHEN and CDR2 as SYDVKM. The V and J ends lost 3 bases and 3 bases respectively, with 8 bases between them. The CDR3 sequence is 13 residues long. In DNA form, the CDR3 reads TGTGCCAGCAGTTTCAATCGGTACTATGGCTACACCTTC. It is translated as CASSFNRYYGYTF.

V and J are TRBV7-8 and TRBJ1-1; D may be TRBD1 (5 bases). V was pared by 5 bases and J by 1 base, with 11 bases between. The CDR3 contains 14 residues. Germline loops: CDR1 SGHVS, CDR2 FQNEAQ. The CDR3 region is CASSAGLQNTEAFF. CDR3 bases: TGTGCCAGCAGCGCGGGACTTCAGAACACTGAAGCTTTCTTT.

The V and J genes are TRBV18 and TRBJ2-1; 13 nucleotides line up with TRBD2. Germline V lookup: CDR1 KGHSH, CDR2 LQKENI. Trimming cost V 0 bases and J 15 bases; bases outside gene matches: 8. The CDR3 totals 15 residues. CDR3 amino acids: CASSPPSRTSGSWFF. In nucleotides, the CDR3 is TGTGCCAGCTCACCACCGTCTCGGACTAGCGGGAGTTGGTTCTTC. Filled out from reference TRBV18 and TRBJ2-1, the complete variable domain reads NAGVMQNPRHLVRRRGQEARLRCSPMKGHSHVYWYRQLPEEGLKFMVYLQKENIIDESGMPKERFSAEFPKEGPSILRIQQVVRGDSAAYFCASSPPSRTSGSWFFGPGTRLTVL.